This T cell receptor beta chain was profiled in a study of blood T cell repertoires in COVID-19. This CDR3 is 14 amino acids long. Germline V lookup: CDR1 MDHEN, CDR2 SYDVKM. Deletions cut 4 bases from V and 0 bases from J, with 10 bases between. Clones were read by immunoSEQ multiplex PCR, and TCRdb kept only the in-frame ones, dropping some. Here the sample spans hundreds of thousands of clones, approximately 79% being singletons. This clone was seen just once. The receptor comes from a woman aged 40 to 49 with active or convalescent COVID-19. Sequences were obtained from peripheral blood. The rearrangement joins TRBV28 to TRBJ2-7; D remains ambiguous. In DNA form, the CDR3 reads TGTGCCAGCAGTTATAATGGCCCCTCCTACGAGCAGTACTTC. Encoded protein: CASSYNGPSYEQYF.